A selection of T cell receptor beta chains follows, all from one sample in a study of OX40 agonist ivuxolimab in advanced cancers. The table came from immunoSEQ multiplex PCR; TCRdb's copy has only in-frame clones and leaves some out. The sample lists around 80,000 clones; roughly 89% were seen once. Sample: CD4+ or CD8+ T cells sorted from blood, taken in a trial of the OX40 agonist ivuxolimab. The receptors stem from an adult with an advanced solid tumor such as melanoma, head and neck, liver or kidney cancer. CDR3s include the opening cysteine and the closing phenylalanine or tryptophan.

v_call	cdr3_length	j_call	cdr3_aa
TRBV29-1	11	TRBJ1-4	CSVDLSGKLFF
TRBV7-9	14	TRBJ1-1	CASSPLAGRTEAFF
TRBV10-3	14	TRBJ1-4	CAISQGVLNEKLFF
TRBV5-1	13	TRBJ2-1	CASSWGPTNEQFF
TRBV19	12	TRBJ1-5	CASREEGQPQHF
TRBV7-9	13	TRBJ1-1	CASSASQGAGAFF
TRBV19	16	TRBJ1-5	CASTTKGTGTYQPQHF
TRBV7-6	16	TRBJ2-2	CASSHQPVRNTGELFF
TRBV14	16	TRBJ1-2	CASSHRTGTVGYGYTF
TRBV6-6	12	TRBJ1-1	CASSFMDTEAFF
TRBV5-1	14	TRBJ2-7	CASSPTSGSYEQYF
TRBV10-2	16	TRBJ1-3	CASNDPGQGIGNTIYF
TRBV5-1	15	TRBJ2-7	CASSLLPTTGYEQYF
TRBV11-3	15	TRBJ2-1	CASSLGGSSYNEQFF
TRBV5-4	15	TRBJ2-3	CASRDEGRYTDTQYF
TRBV9	14	TRBJ2-1	CASSVTSGGNEQFF
TRBV7-3	14	TRBJ1-6	CASSLRQGDSPLHF
TRBV2	16	TRBJ1-1	CASTSPLGLGNTEAFF
TRBV5-8	11	TRBJ2-7	CASSRSYEQYF
TRBV11-2	16	TRBJ2-5	CASSVKSGRLGETQYF
TRBV30	12	TRBJ1-5	CAWSVGSQPQHF
TRBV19	15	TRBJ1-5	CASSIVAVSNQPQHF
TRBV28	13	TRBJ2-1	CAGSGRSYNEQFF
TRBV7-9	15	TRBJ2-2	CASSLARGNTGELFF
TRBV6-5	14	TRBJ2-5	CASRDWSAQETQYF
TRBV7-6	15	TRBJ2-2	CASSWGQPAGGELFF
TRBV7-7	13	TRBJ2-5	CASSTSNRETQYF
TRBV5-1	15	TRBJ2-2	CASSLLPGNTGELFF
TRBV27	11	TRBJ1-1	CASSLNTEAFF
TRBV11-2	16	TRBJ2-3	CASSPNYAKNYDTQYF
TRBV28	16	TRBJ2-2	CASSTPGLARTGELFF
TRBV6-1	19	TRBJ2-6	CASSASWVIKAPGANVLTF
TRBV7-2	15	TRBJ1-5	CTSSLSWTGFQPQHF
TRBV9	13	TRBJ2-7	CASSAWDIYEQYF
TRBV19	16	TRBJ2-3	CASSREAGGPPDTQYF
TRBV5-4	17	TRBJ2-2	CASSLEVAGGQTGELFF
TRBV21-1	19	TRBJ1-4	CASSKVPGVVLITNEKLFF
TRBV6-1	11	TRBJ2-3	CASSVGDTQYF
TRBV5-5	12	TRBJ2-7	CASSSLAFEQYF
TRBV6-6	16	TRBJ1-1	CASSYSMPRRNTEAFF
TRBV25-1	15	TRBJ1-4	CASSAGDRVFEKLFF
TRBV19	12	TRBJ2-1	CASSMDYNEQFF
TRBV11-2	16	TRBJ2-1	CASSPMTSGGGNEQFF
TRBV6-1	15	TRBJ2-7	CASSKSGAGPYEQYF
TRBV6-6	15	TRBJ2-7	CASTSRVKASYEQYF
TRBV19	11	TRBJ1-1	CASSGAGGAFF
TRBV11-2	13	TRBJ1-2	CASSFTGGHGYTF
TRBV2	13	TRBJ1-4	CASKTQLNEKLFF
TRBV5-1	15	TRBJ1-1	CASRDRGRGNTEAFF
TRBV2	14	TRBJ1-1	CASSELQAFAEAFF
TRBV7-6	17	TRBJ2-7	CASSLGTGAGLKDEQYF
TRBV7-9	16	TRBJ1-2	CASSLITGVVIYGYTF
TRBV2	14	TRBJ2-5	CASSAQLVSETQYF
TRBV27	13	TRBJ2-7	CASRGSGSYEQYF
TRBV18	16	TRBJ2-5	CASSPLPLAGAITQYF